Shown below are 20 T cell receptor beta chains from a single sample sequenced in a study of metastatic and nonmetastatic thyroid tumors (dated by TCRdb to 2020 to 2021). No patient had received any treatment before thyroid surgery. Libraries were made using PCR. TCRdb names Illumina HiSeq 4000 as the instrument used. The raw public reads went through TCRdb reprocessing: fastp at Q25, MiXCR clone calling, in-frame beta chains kept. Counted in this sample were around 30,000 clones; under 20% of them appeared once. The biggest ten clones account for under 12% of the sample. Sequencing was performed on blood. The source is a female donor with papillary thyroid cancer or a benign thyroid nodule (not recorded which). Some clones in this sample may be carry-over from other donors' samples.

This clone appeared many times. This chain uses TRBV6-5 with TRBJ2-7; D assignment may be TRBD1 or TRBD2 (6 bases each). CDR1 and CDR2 from the germline V gene are MNHEY and SVGAGI. The length of the CDR3 is 16 residues. The V end lost 2 bases, the J end lost 2 bases, and 16 bases lay between the germline ends. The chain's CDR3 is CASSYGLTGAAYEQYF. Written as DNA, the CDR3 is TGTGCCAGCAGTTACGGTTTGACGGGGGCGGCCTACGAGCAGTACTTC.

This clone was seen ten or more times. This chain connects TRBV7-2 to TRBJ1-6; 9 positions match TRBD1. CDR3 length: 15 residues. Losses at the gene ends were 4 bases for V and 9 bases for J; bases not matched to a gene: 7. Germline CDR1 and CDR2: SGHTA and FQGNSA. CDR3 coding DNA: TGTGCCAGCAGCTCAGAGGGACAGGGAGCTTCACCCCTCCACTTT. Protein: CASSSEGQGASPLHF. The variable domain in full, completed from reference TRBV7-2 and TRBJ1-6, reads GAGVSQSPSNKVTEKGKDVELRCDPISGHTALYWYRQSLGQGLEFLIYFQGNSAPDKSGLPSDRFSAERTGGSVSTLTIQRTQQEDSAVYLCASSSEGQGASPLHFGNGTRLTVT.

This clone showed up many times. The chain has TRBV11-1 and TRBJ2-2, with 7 bases that match TRBD1. The CDR3 has 16 amino acids. CDR1 SGHAT and CDR2 FQDESV come from the germline V gene (reference sequence). V gave up 4 bases and J gave up 4 bases; unmatched junction bases: 9. CDR3 amino acids: CASSYPPGGRTGELFF. The CDR3 coding sequence is TGTGCCAGCAGCTACCCACCAGGGGGTCGCACCGGGGAGCTGTTTTTT.

The V and J genes are TRBV3-1 and TRBJ2-7, with 9 bases that match TRBD1. The CDR3 is 14 residues long. CDR1 LGHDT and CDR2 YNNKEL come from the germline V gene (reference sequence). V shed 4 bases, J shed 4 bases, and the junction held 5 bases outside the gene matches. CDR3 amino acids: CASSRTGTGYEQYF. CDR3 in DNA: TGTGCCAGCAGCCGAACCGGGACAGGGTACGAGCAGTACTTC.

This clone was observed at least ten times. The CDR3 DNA follows: TGTGCCTGGAGTGGGGATCTTAACGGAAAACTGTTTTTT. Protein: CAWSGDLNGKLFF. J is TRBJ1-4 and V is TRBV30; D uncertain. This CDR3 spans 13 amino acids. V lost 1 base and J lost 10, with 13 bases in between. The germline gives CDR1 GTSNPN, CDR2 SVGIG (reference sequence). Variable domain in full (rest from reference TRBV30 and TRBJ1-4): SQTIHQWPATLVQPVGSPLSLECTVEGTSNPNLYWYRQAAGRGLQLLFYSVGIGQISSEVPQNLSASRPQDRQFILSSKKLLLSDSGFYLCAWSGDLNGKLFFGSGTQLSVL.

The chain joins TRBV15 to TRBJ2-5; D is ambiguous. The CDR3 has 13 amino acids. With 7 bases removed from V and 5 bases from J, the gap between germline ends came to 14 bases. CDR1 is LNHNV, CDR2 YYDKDF, per germline (reference sequence). For the CDR3, the DNA is TGTGCCACCACCGCAATATTTCAGGAGACCCAGTACTTC. Its protein is CATTAIFQETQYF.

CDR3 residues: CASSQDWGLPGHGELFF. The CDR3 DNA reads TGTGCCAGCAGCCAAGATTGGGGCCTTCCCGGGCACGGGGAGCTGTTTTTT. The chain combines TRBV4-2 with TRBJ2-2, with D possibly matching TRBD1 (5 bases). There are 17 residues in the CDR3. The ends were cut back, 0 bases at V and 7 bases at J, with 18 bases in the middle. CDR1 is LGHNA, CDR2 YNFKEQ, per germline.

This clone was seen ten or more times. This sequence joins TRBV10-3 and TRBJ2-2; 9 positions match TRBD2. Germline CDR1 ENHRY, CDR2 SYGVKD. There are 16 residues in the CDR3. J gave up 1 base and V 6 bases, and 6 bases lay outside the gene matches. As DNA, the CDR3 is TGTGCCATCAGCCCCGATAGCGGGAGGAACACCGGGGAGCTGTTTTTT. This translates into CAISPDSGRNTGELFF.

There are many counts of this clone. Possible read error: a much larger clone is one base away. The chain employs TRBV5-4 and TRBJ2-2; D ambiguous. Germline V gives CDR1 SGHNT, CDR2 YYREEE (reference sequence). CDR3 length equals 14 residues. The V end lost 4 bases, the J end lost 1 base, and 8 bases lay between the germline ends. CDR3 region: CASSGPGNTGELFF. CDR3 bases: TGTGCCAGCAGCGGCCCGGGGAACACCGGGGAGCTGTTTTTT. Full variable domain (missing parts from reference TRBV5-4 and TRBJ2-2): ETGVTQSPTHLIKTRGQQVTLRCSSQSGHNTVSWYQQALGQGPQFIFQYYREEENGRGNFPPRFSGLQFPNYSSELNVNALELDDSALYLCASSGPGNTGELFFGEGSRLTVL.

Concerning this clone itself: An end of the junction does not agree with germline; a read error may underlie this. The chain carries TRBV6-1 and TRBJ1-5; D not resolved. Germline lookup yields CDR1 MNHNS and CDR2 SASEGT. The CDR3 covers 14 residues. The CDR3 protein is CTSSEAHIEQPQHF. As DNA, the CDR3 is TGTACCAGCAGTGAAGCGCATATCGAGCAGCCCCAGCATTTT.

The CDR3: CASSYSRQFNSPLHF. The CDR3 DNA reads as TGTGCCAGCAGTTACTCGAGACAGTTTAATTCACCCCTCCACTTT. This chain uses TRBV6-2 or TRBV6-3 with TRBJ1-6; tentatively, D is TRBD1 (5 bases). The ends were cut back, 0 bases at V and 6 bases at J, with 9 bases in the middle. CDR1 is MNHEY, CDR2 SVGEGT, per germline. CDR3 length equals 15 residues.

Relative to its sample, this clone is medium-sized. This chain links TRBV6-4 with TRBJ2-2; D assignment may be TRBD1 or TRBD2 (5 bases each). V lost 5 bases to trimming and J lost 3 bases, with 10 bases between them. CDR1 and CDR2 (germline): MRHNA, SNTAGT. CDR3 length equals 14 residues. CDR3 loop: CASSPGTDTGELFF. The CDR3 nucleotides are TGTGCCAGCAGTCCAGGGACGGACACCGGGGAGCTGTTTTTT.

Many counts were recorded for this clone. The V gene is TRBV6-6, the J gene TRBJ2-2; D gene uncertain. Germline V gene lookup returns CDR1 MNHNY and CDR2 SVGAGI (reference sequence). This CDR3 has 16 residues. Trimming stripped 2 bases from V and 0 bases from J, with 10 bases between. CDR3 region: CASSYVPDTNTGELFF. Here the CDR3 DNA reads TGTGCCAGCAGTTACGTTCCAGATACGAACACCGGGGAGCTGTTTTTT.

This clone has at least ten counts. J is TRBJ1-4 and V is TRBV19, with D hard to call. The CDR3 has 15 amino acids. Germline lookup yields CDR1 LNHDA and CDR2 SQIVND (reference sequence). V lost 5 bases, J lost 6 bases, and 16 bases lay in between. The CDR3 nucleotides are TGTGCCAGTAGTTCCCGGGCAGCGGGTTATGAAAAACTGTTTTTT. It encodes CASSSRAAGYEKLFF.

V and J are TRBV7-9 and TRBJ1-3, with D possibly TRBD1 on 5 matching bases. The CDR3 spans 14 residues. Germline loops: CDR1 SEHNR, CDR2 FQNEAQ (reference sequence). The ends were cut back, 5 bases at V and 4 bases at J, with 12 bases in the middle. The chain's CDR3 is CASSQIRQGNTIYF. The CDR3 coding sequence is TGTGCCAGCAGCCAAATAAGACAGGGAAACACCATATATTTT.

This clone has at least ten counts. V is TRBV30 and J is TRBJ1-6, with 9 bases aligning to TRBD1. Germline CDR1 reads GTSNPN; CDR2 reads SVGIG (reference sequence). The CDR3 spans 15 residues. After removal of 3 bases from V and 7 bases from J, the junction contained 7 bases not matched to a gene. The CDR3 DNA follows: TGTGCCTGGAGGACTCGGGACAGGGAGAATTCACCCCTCCACTTT. Amino acids: CAWRTRDRENSPLHF.

This clone has just a few counts. The rearrangement links TRBV6-5 to TRBJ2-3; D remains ambiguous. The CDR3 loop spans 16 amino acids. Trimming shortened V by 0 bases and J by 0 bases, and 10 bases separated the two germline ends. CDR1 and CDR2 (germline): MNHEY, SVGAGI. The CDR3 DNA is TGTGCCAGCAGTTACTCCCAGGTTCCAAGCACAGATACGCAGTATTTT. Translating gives CASSYSQVPSTDTQYF.

This clone was found many times. The J gene is TRBJ1-3, the V gene TRBV7-6; D uncertain. CDR1 and CDR2 (germline): SGHVS, FNYEAQ. The V end was cut by 5 bases, the J end by 3 bases, with 11 bases between. There are 14 residues in the CDR3. DNA of the CDR3: TGTGCCAGCAGCCCCACCCCCATTGGAAACACCATATATTTT. Protein: CASSPTPIGNTIYF. The variable domain in full, with the rest retrieved from reference TRBV7-6 and TRBJ1-3, is GAGVSQSPRYKVTKRGQDVALRCDPISGHVSLYWYRQALGQGPEFLTYFNYEAQQDKSGLPNDRFSAERPEGSISTLTIQRTEQRDSAMYRCASSPTPIGNTIYFGEGSWLTVV.

The V and J genes are TRBV11-2 and TRBJ2-3; TRBD2 might be the D (5 bases). The CDR3 consists of 17 residues. V was pared by 4 bases and J by 0 bases, with 17 bases between. From germline, CDR1 is SGHAT and CDR2 FQNNGV. CDR3: CASSSLRGCGSTDTQYF. CDR3 DNA: TGTGCCAGCAGCTCCCTCCGGGGTTGCGGGAGCACAGATACGCAGTATTTT.

The sample holds many counts of this clone. The rearrangement joins TRBV19 to TRBJ1-5, with a weak D call TRBD1 (6 bases). The CDR3 consists of 16 residues. The germline CDR1 and CDR2 sequences are LNHDA and SQIVND (reference sequence). Trimming cost V 4 bases and J 2 bases, with 15 bases left between them. The CDR3 loop reads CASSTSWDTRNQPQHF. In DNA, the CDR3 is TGTGCCAGTAGTACTTCATGGGACACGCGCAATCAGCCCCAGCATTTT.